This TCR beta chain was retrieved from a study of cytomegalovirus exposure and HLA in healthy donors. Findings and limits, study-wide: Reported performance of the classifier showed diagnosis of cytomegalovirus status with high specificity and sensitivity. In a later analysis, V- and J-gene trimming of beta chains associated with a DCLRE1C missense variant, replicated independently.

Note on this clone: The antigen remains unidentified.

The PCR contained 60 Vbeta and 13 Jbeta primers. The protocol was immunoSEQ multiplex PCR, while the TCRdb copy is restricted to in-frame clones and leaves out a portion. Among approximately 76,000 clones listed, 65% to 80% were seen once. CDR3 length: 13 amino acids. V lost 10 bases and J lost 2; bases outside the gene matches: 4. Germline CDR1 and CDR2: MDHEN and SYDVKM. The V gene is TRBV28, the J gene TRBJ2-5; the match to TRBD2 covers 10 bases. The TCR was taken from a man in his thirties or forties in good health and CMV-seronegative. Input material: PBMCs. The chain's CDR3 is CATLLAGQETQYF. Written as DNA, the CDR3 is TGTGCCACCCTACTAGCGGGACAAGAGACCCAGTACTTC. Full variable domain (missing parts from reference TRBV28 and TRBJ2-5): DVKVTQSSRYLVKRTGEKVFLECVQDMDHENMFWYRQDPGLGLRLIYFSYDVKMKEKGDIPEGYSVSREKKERFSLILESASTNQTSMYLCATLLAGQETQYFGPGTRLLVL.